The subject of this entry is one T cell receptor (beta chain). Original analysis: Amplified reference gene primers provided the basis for estimating nucleated cell counts. Clones were sequenced by immunoSEQ multiplex PCR, and TCRdb holds only the in-frame ones, with some missing. V and J calls and clone size are copied from that table; D and trimming were computed from the DNA. The sample carries about 120,000 clones, approximately 90% recorded once. The data are from a study of blood T cell repertoires in COVID-19. In germline, CDR1 is LGHDT, CDR2 YNNKEL (reference sequence). Germline trimming cut 2 bases from V and 5 bases from J; bases unmatched to any gene: 10. CDR3 length: 16 residues.

Sequenced input: peripheral blood. The TCR originated in a human donor in a cohort sampled during active COVID-19. The rearrangement uses TRBV3-1 (or the pseudogene TRBV3-2) and TRBJ2-7; 9 nucleotides align to TRBD2. CDR3 nucleotide sequence: TGTGCCAGCAGCCAATCCGCCGGCGGGGGGGCGAACGAGCAGTACTTC. Protein product: CASSQSAGGGANEQYF.